One and the same sample provided the 21 T cell receptor beta chains below, sequenced in a study of shared clonotypes between healthy human individuals. Clones were read by immunoSEQ multiplex PCR, and TCRdb kept only the in-frame ones, dropping some. The top ten clones hold 0.3% to 0.4% of a sample with 2.3 million or so clones, 93% of them seen once. The specimen sequenced was naive CD4+ T cells from PBMCs. Subset described: CD45RA+ positively selected. The receptors stem from a man aged 18 to 29 in good health. Some clones in this sample may be carry-over from other donors' samples.

This clone was recorded only once. This chain joins TRBV11-2 and TRBJ1-2, with 7 nucleotides matching TRBD1. Losses at the gene ends were 5 bases for V and 0 bases for J; bases not matched to a gene: 3. CDR3 length equals 14 residues. Germline V CDR1 and CDR2: SGHAT, FQNNGV. CDR3 protein: CASSPGTANYGYTF. CDR3 DNA sequence: TGTGCCAGCAGCCCAGGGACAGCTAACTATGGCTACACCTTC.

The chain has TRBV11-2 and TRBJ2-1, with TRBD2 identical over 11 bases. The length of the CDR3 is 16 residues. The ends lost 5 bases at V and 9 bases at J; junction bases unmatched: 12. Germline loops: CDR1 SGHAT, CDR2 FQNNGV. The CDR3 DNA sequence: TGTGCCAGCAGCCCCCTAGCGGGAGGATTACGGACTGAGCAGTTCTTC. This encodes CASSPLAGGLRTEQFF.

This clone was seen just once. The chain has TRBV9 and TRBJ2-1; 7 bases agree with TRBD2. Germline trimming cut 3 bases from V and 6 bases from J; bases unmatched to any gene: 3. Germline CDR1 is SGDLS and CDR2 is YYNGEE. This CDR3 spans 13 amino acids. The CDR3 DNA follows: TGTGCCAGCAGCGCCCCTAGCGGCAATGAGCAGTTCTTC. Its protein is CASSAPSGNEQFF.

Points on this clone: The same CDR3 is also encoded by other DNA sequences in this sample. The chain is built from TRBV28 and TRBJ1-4, with 9 bases identical to TRBD1. There are 14 residues in the CDR3. Germline-derived CDR1 and CDR2 are MDHEN and SYDVKM. V was clipped by 4 bases and J by 8 bases; unmatched bases: 5. Here the CDR3 reads CASSSGQGREKLFF. In nucleotides, the CDR3 is TGTGCCAGCAGTTCGGGACAGGGCCGAGAAAAACTGTTTTTT.

This clone was recorded once. The chain uses TRBV28 and TRBJ2-1; 11 bases are shared with TRBD2. The germline V gene encodes CDR1 MDHEN and CDR2 SYDVKM. The CDR3 length is 15 residues. With V trimmed by 2 bases and J by 7 bases, 4 bases remained unmatched. The CDR3 DNA reads TGTGCCAGCAGTTTACCTAGCGGGAGGTGGAATGAGCAGTTCTTC. Its protein product is CASSLPSGRWNEQFF. The full variable domain, rest sourced from reference TRBV28 and TRBJ2-1, is DVKVTQSSRYLVKRTGEKVFLECVQDMDHENMFWYRQDPGLGLRLIYFSYDVKMKEKGDIPEGYSVSREKKERFSLILESASTNQTSMYLCASSLPSGRWNEQFFGPGTRLTVL.

V usage is TRBV6-6 and J usage is TRBJ1-5, with a possible D match to TRBD1 (6 bases). Germline lookup yields CDR1 MNHNY and CDR2 SVGAGI (reference sequence). V was trimmed by 5 bases and J by 1 base, leaving 12 bases between them. The CDR3 loop spans 15 amino acids. This chain's CDR3 is CASSTGHGSNQPQHF. The CDR3 coding sequence is TGTGCCAGCAGTACGGGACACGGGAGCAATCAGCCCCAGCATTTT.

V gene TRBV9 combines with J gene TRBJ2-5; the D gene is possibly TRBD1 (5 bases). Trimming took 1 base from V and 3 from J, leaving 13 bases between them. Germline CDR1 and CDR2: SGDLS and YYNGEE. The CDR3 spans 15 residues. The CDR3 DNA reads as TGTGCCAGCAGCGTAAGGGGTACTGGGAAAGAGACCCAGTACTTC. Protein product: CASSVRGTGKETQYF.

The gene calls are TRBV29-1 and TRBJ1-5; tentative D call: TRBD1 (5 bases). V was shortened by 5 bases and J by 2 bases, with 16 bases between the two germline ends. CDR3 length: 15 amino acids. Germline V gene lookup returns CDR1 SQVTM and CDR2 ANQGSEA. The CDR3 region has the DNA TGCAGCGTTCGTAACGGGCAGGGAGGCAATCAGCCCCAGCATTTT. Encoded protein: CSVRNGQGGNQPQHF.

The rearrangement joins TRBV28 to TRBJ1-2; perhaps TRBD1 as D (5 bases). Germline lookup yields CDR1 MDHEN and CDR2 SYDVKM. Trimming cost V 3 bases and J 3 bases, with 17 bases left between them. This CDR3 spans 16 amino acids. The CDR3 is CASSLEGGRVDYGYTF. Here the CDR3 DNA reads TGTGCCAGCAGTTTGGAGGGTGGCAGGGTCGACTATGGCTACACCTTC.

This clone was seen only once. J is TRBJ1-5 and V is TRBV6-1; TRBD1 agrees at 10 bases. The CDR3 length is 17 residues. V was clipped by 2 bases and J by 4 bases; unmatched bases: 8. Germline V gene data show CDR1 as MNHNS and CDR2 as SASEGT. The CDR3 sequence: CASSEWRDRGLNQPQHF. The CDR3 coding sequence is TGTGCCAGCAGTGAATGGCGGGACAGGGGACTTAATCAGCCCCAGCATTTT.

The V and J genes are TRBV2 and TRBJ2-3; D gene unclear. CDR1 is SNHLY, CDR2 FYNNEI, per germline. V lost 4 bases and J lost 2, with 22 bases in between. This CDR3 region has 18 residues. The CDR3 spells CASSARRALTLNTDTQYF. In nucleotides, the CDR3 is TGTGCCAGCAGTGCTCGTCGGGCTCTAACTCTAAACACAGATACGCAGTATTTT.

This rearrangement joins TRBV7-2 to TRBJ2-3, with no clear D. CDR3 size: 12 residues. V lost 5 bases, J lost 5 bases, and 8 bases lay in between. Germline CDR1 and CDR2: SGHTA and FQGNSA. CDR3 in DNA: TGTGCCAGCAGCCAATTAGGAGATACGCAGTATTTT. It is translated as CASSQLGDTQYF. Drawing the rest from reference TRBV7-2 and TRBJ2-3, the complete variable domain is GAGVSQSPSNKVTEKGKDVELRCDPISGHTALYWYRQSLGQGLEFLIYFQGNSAPDKSGLPSDRFSAERTGGSVSTLTIQRTQQEDSAVYLCASSQLGDTQYFGPGTRLTVL.

This chain connects TRBV11-2 to TRBJ2-7, with 7 bases that match TRBD2. The germline gives CDR1 SGHAT, CDR2 FQNNGV. This CDR3 is built from 14 residues. With 5 bases clipped from V and 3 bases from J, the junction kept 7 bases outside the gene matches. This CDR3 reads CASSPGGGIYEQYF. CDR3 nucleotides: TGTGCCAGCAGCCCGGGGGGAGGGATCTACGAGCAGTACTTC.

The chain couples TRBV7-8 to TRBJ1-2; the D gene is possibly TRBD1 (6 bases). CDR3 size: 13 residues. V lost 1 base to trimming and J lost 4 bases, with 7 bases between them. CDR1 is SGHVS and CDR2 is FQNEAQ in the germline V gene. DNA for the CDR3: TGTGCCAGCAGCTTAGGGACAGCCTATGGCTACACCTTC. This codes for CASSLGTAYGYTF.

This chain connects TRBV27 to TRBJ2-7; weak D call: TRBD2 (6 bases). The germline V and J ends were trimmed by 5 bases and 6 bases, with 14 bases remaining between them. Germline V CDR1 and CDR2: MNHEY, SMNVEV (reference sequence). This CDR3 is built from 13 residues. CDR3 residues: CASSPGVVGEQYF. The DNA for the CDR3 is TGTGCCAGCAGTCCGGGGGTGGTCGGCGAGCAGTACTTC.

The chain joins TRBV5-1 to TRBJ2-2, with a tentative D call TRBD2 (6 bases). The CDR3 runs to 17 residues. Trimming took off 0 bases at V and 5 bases at J, with 17 bases between the two ends. CDR1 is SGHRS and CDR2 is YFSETQ in the germline V gene. The CDR3 loop is CASSLGRGNLGTGELFF. CDR3 coding DNA: TGCGCCAGCAGCTTGGGGCGCGGGAATCTCGGGACCGGGGAGCTGTTTTTT.

CDR3 loop: CASSFGSAGGTIRETQYF. The CDR3 DNA reads as TGTGCCAGCAGCTTTGGGAGCGCGGGAGGCACAATAAGGGAGACCCAGTACTTC. The gene calls are TRBV7-3 and TRBJ2-5, with 8 bases fitting TRBD2. The CDR3 totals 18 residues. V lost 3 bases, J lost 5 bases, and 17 bases stayed unmatched. The germline V gene has CDR1 SGHTA and CDR2 FQGTGA.

J is TRBJ1-1 and V is TRBV4-2; 7 bases fit TRBD1. This CDR3 is 15 amino acids long. Germline V CDR1 and CDR2: LGHNA, YNFKEQ. V was pared by 3 bases and J by 4 bases, with 8 bases of the junction left unmatched. The CDR3 DNA reads as TGTGCCAGCAGCCATAATGACAGGGCCGGCACTGAAGCTTTCTTT. Translating it yields CASSHNDRAGTEAFF.

This clone was detected ten times or more. The chain combines TRBV6-5 with TRBJ2-1, with TRBD2 matching 12 bases. V shed 5 bases, J shed 12 bases, and the junction held 8 bases outside the gene matches. This CDR3 spans 14 amino acids. Per germline, CDR1 MNHEY and CDR2 SVGAGI. The CDR3 loop reads CASSRGLAGSWQFF. CDR3 nucleotides: TGTGCCAGCAGTCGCGGACTAGCGGGATCATGGCAGTTCTTC.

The rearrangement uses TRBV6-1 and TRBJ2-1, with D perhaps TRBD1 (5 bases). Per germline, CDR1 MNHNS and CDR2 SASEGT. Trimming shortened V by 1 base and J by 8 bases, and 15 bases separated the two germline ends. The CDR3 totals 15 residues. CDR3 residues: CASSEGPADSYEQFF. The CDR3 DNA follows: TGTGCCAGCAGTGAAGGTCCCGCCGACAGCTATGAGCAGTTCTTC.

The gene calls are TRBV5-1 and TRBJ2-1; TRBD1 or TRBD2 may be the D gene (5 bases each). V was clipped by 4 bases and J by 6 bases, with 20 bases between them. Germline assignment: CDR1 SGHRS and CDR2 YFSETQ. The length of the CDR3 is 16 residues. CDR3 loop: CASSRTGRAPTNEQFF. As DNA, the CDR3 is TGCGCCAGCAGCCGCACGGGGCGGGCGCCCACCAATGAGCAGTTCTTC.